One and the same sample provided the 21 T cell receptor beta chains below, sequenced in a study of identifying expanded T cells in peripheral blood (dated by TCRdb to the late 2010s). Library prep was done by the immunoSEQ multiplex PCR assay. The clones in this table, taken by TCRdb from immuneACCESS, are in-frame only. Not every clone is retained; where verified, under half of the shortfall comes from an unresolved V gene, and the cause of the rest is unknown. The sample table contains about 86,000 clones; only one count was recorded for about 85% of them. 4.5% of the sample rests with the top ten. The source material was blood. All receptors come from a person aged 18 to 70 in good health.

This clone showed up just once. The J gene is TRBJ2-4, the V gene TRBV4-3; 9 nucleotides match TRBD1. CDR3 length: 16 residues. The V gene's germline CDR1 is LGHNA and CDR2 YSLEER. Unmatched junction bases numbered 7, after V lost 0 bases and J lost 7 bases. The CDR3 here is CASSQDIRGQGNIQYF. CDR3 DNA sequence: TGCGCCAGCAGCCAAGATATCCGCGGACAGGGGAACATTCAGTACTTC.

The chain recombines TRBV4-1 with TRBJ1-4; possibly TRBD1 for D (6 bases). Germline CDR1 MGHRA, CDR2 YSYEKL. V lost 1 base to trimming and J lost 5 bases, with 26 bases between them. The CDR3 sequence is 20 residues long. The CDR3 nucleotides read TGCGCCAGCAGCCAAGTTTTACCCCGCTATTGGGGGCGCAACAATGAAAAACTGTTTTTT. Protein product: CASSQVLPRYWGRNNEKLFF.

V gene TRBV27 combines with J gene TRBJ2-3; D gene ambiguous. The germline gives CDR1 MNHEY, CDR2 SMNVEV (reference sequence). V was trimmed by 8 bases and J by 5 bases, leaving 5 bases between them. CDR3 size: 10 residues. The CDR3 is CASWGDTQYF. CDR3 nucleotides: TGTGCCAGCTGGGGAGATACGCAGTATTTT.

This clone was counted only a few times. This chain joins TRBV7-9 and TRBJ1-1; a possible D gene is TRBD1 (5 bases). The CDR3 runs to 16 residues. Germline CDR1 is SEHNR and CDR2 is FQNEAQ (reference sequence). The V gene lost 4 bases and the J gene lost 1 base, with 16 bases spanning the gap. The CDR3, as DNA: TGTGCCAGCAGCTCAGGGACGGTCGGTCGGAACACTGAAGCTTTCTTT. Translated, it gives CASSSGTVGRNTEAFF.

The chain recombines TRBV5-6 with TRBJ1-4, with a possible D match to TRBD1 (5 bases). Looked up from germline, CDR1 is SGHDT and CDR2 is YYEEEE. The germline V and J ends were trimmed by 1 base and 7 bases, with 8 bases remaining between them. CDR3 size: 13 residues. CDR3 loop: CASSLFGGEKLFF. The CDR3 DNA reads as TGTGCCAGCAGCTTGTTCGGGGGTGAAAAACTGTTTTTT.

The chain employs TRBV10-3 and TRBJ1-2, with 7 positions matching TRBD1. Germline V CDR1 and CDR2: ENHRY, SYGVKD. This CDR3 comprises 15 residues. Trimming removed 6 bases from V and 4 bases from J; junction bases left unmatched: 11. CDR3 sequence reads: CAISEVGGTSYGYTF. CDR3 nucleotides: TGTGCCATCAGCGAGGTAGGGGGCACATCCTATGGCTACACCTTC.

The CDR3 sequence: CASSYIGDTIYF. The DNA of the CDR3 is TGTGCCAGCAGTTACATAGGGGACACCATATATTTT. The rearrangement uses TRBV6-5 and TRBJ1-3, with D possibly being TRBD1 (5 bases). Germline V gives CDR1 MNHEY, CDR2 SVGAGI. The length of the CDR3 is 12 residues. V was cut by 2 bases and J by 8 bases, with 7 bases left in between.

The genes are TRBV5-4 and TRBJ2-7; the D is unclear. Trimming took off 3 bases at V and 0 bases at J, with 13 bases between the two ends. Germline CDR1 is SGHNT and CDR2 is YYREEE (reference sequence). The CDR3 runs 15 residues. The CDR3 bases are TGTGCCAGCAGCTATAATCGTGGCCCCTCCTACGAGCAGTACTTC. It codes for CASSYNRGPSYEQYF.

This clone was found a few times. The chain carries TRBV18 and TRBJ1-5; D uncertain. Germline V gene lookup returns CDR1 KGHSH and CDR2 LQKENI. This CDR3 has 15 residues. Trimming removed 4 bases at V and 4 bases at J, with 14 bases between. This CDR3 reads CASSRSWQLNQPQHF. In DNA, the CDR3 is TGTGCCAGCTCACGTTCGTGGCAGCTTAATCAGCCCCAGCATTTT. Full variable domain (missing parts from reference TRBV18 and TRBJ1-5): NAGVMQNPRHLVRRRGQEARLRCSPMKGHSHVYWYRQLPEEGLKFMVYLQKENIIDESGMPKERFSAEFPKEGPSILRIQQVVRGDSAAYFCASSRSWQLNQPQHFGDGTRLSIL.

This clone was recorded at least ten times. The rearrangement links TRBV11-1 to TRBJ2-1; D perhaps matches TRBD1 (6 bases). There are 16 residues in the CDR3. The V gene lost 2 bases and the J gene lost 5 bases, with 16 bases spanning the gap. CDR1 and CDR2 from the germline V gene are SGHAT and FQDESV (reference sequence). CDR3 sequence: CASSLRPGQPDNEQFF. The CDR3, as DNA: TGTGCCAGCAGCTTAAGGCCTGGACAGCCTGACAATGAGCAGTTCTTC.

V gene TRBV19 combines with J gene TRBJ1-2, with TRBD1 identical over 10 bases. The CDR3 contains 14 residues. The J segment lost 3 bases and the V segment lost 10 bases, leaving 8 bases of the junction unmatched. The germline V gene has CDR1 LNHDA and CDR2 SQIVND (reference sequence). CDR3 nucleotides: TGTGCCACCTCCGGGACAGGGGTTGACTATGGCTACACCTTC. This sequence encodes CATSGTGVDYGYTF. Full variable domain (outside the CDR3, taken from reference TRBV19 and TRBJ1-2): DGGITQSPKYLFRKEGQNVTLSCEQNLNHDAMYWYRQDPGQGLRLIYYSQIVNDFQKGDIAEGYSVSREKKESFPLTVTSAQKNPTAFYLCATSGTGVDYGYTFGSGTRLTVV.

The chain has TRBV5-1 and TRBJ2-5; D is possibly TRBD1 (6 bases). Germline values: CDR1 SGHRS, CDR2 YFSETQ. CDR3 length: 15 amino acids. The V and J ends lost 8 bases and 1 base respectively, with 18 bases between them. The CDR3 loop reads CASKGSWGRQETQYF. The CDR3 nucleotides read TGCGCCAGTAAAGGGTCCTGGGGGCGCCAAGAGACCCAGTACTTC.

The chain is built from TRBV7-8 and TRBJ2-3, with D possibly matching TRBD2 (6 bases). Per germline, CDR1 SGHVS and CDR2 FQNEAQ. V lost 0 bases and J lost 6, with 10 bases in between. This CDR3 has 14 residues. CDR3 coding DNA: TGTGCCAGCAGCTTAGCTAGACTAGGGGATACGCAGTATTTT. Amino acids: CASSLARLGDTQYF.

The gene calls are TRBV11-3 and TRBJ2-7; TRBD1 matches at 8 bases. Germline-derived CDR1 and CDR2 are SGHNT and YENEEA. J was trimmed by 1 base and V by 6 bases; bases with no gene match: 5. The CDR3 contains 14 residues. CDR3 DNA sequence: TGTGCCAGCAGTTCCCAGGGGGCATCCTACGAGCAGTACTTC. Its translation: CASSSQGASYEQYF.

This clone was detected only a few times. CDR3 sequence: CASTTYGNSPLHF. Here the CDR3 DNA reads TGTGCCAGCACCACTTACGGGAATTCACCCCTCCACTTT. The V and J genes are TRBV2 and TRBJ1-6, with D unresolved. Trimming took off 7 bases at V and 7 bases at J, with 11 bases between the two ends. This CDR3 region has 13 residues. Per the germline V gene, CDR1 is SNHLY and CDR2 is FYNNEI.

This chain links TRBV5-1 with TRBJ1-2; the D gene is possibly TRBD1 (6 bases). V was shortened by 2 bases and J by 4 bases, with 15 bases between the two germline ends. The CDR3 is made up of 15 amino acids. Germline-derived CDR1 and CDR2 are SGHRS and YFSETQ. The DNA for the CDR3 is TGCGCCAGCAGCTTCAGTCCAGGGGCTCCCTATGGCTACACCTTC. This encodes CASSFSPGAPYGYTF. Complete variable domain (other parts from reference TRBV5-1 and TRBJ1-2): KAGVTQTPRYLIKTRGQQVTLSCSPISGHRSVSWYQQTPGQGLQFLFEYFSETQRNKGNFPGRFSGRQFSNSRSEMNVSTLELGDSALYLCASSFSPGAPYGYTFGSGTRLTVV.

V gene TRBV6-5 combines with J gene TRBJ2-7; possible D gene TRBD1, 6 bases. This CDR3 region has 14 residues. The germline V gene has CDR1 MNHEY and CDR2 SVGAGI. Between the trimmed V and J ends, which lost 4 bases and 5 bases, there was a span of 15 bases. As DNA, the CDR3 is TGTGCCAGCAGTTTCGGGCAGGGGCGGAACGAGCAGTACTTC. This sequence encodes CASSFGQGRNEQYF.

This chain joins TRBV6-1 and TRBJ1-5; TRBD1 matches at 7 bases. This CDR3 spans 14 amino acids. Trimming at V came to 8 bases and at J to 4 bases, leaving 8 bases not matched to a gene. The germline V gene encodes CDR1 MNHNS and CDR2 SASEGT. The CDR3 region is CASWEGQINQPQHF. CDR3 DNA: TGTGCCAGCTGGGAGGGACAGATAAATCAGCCCCAGCATTTT.

The J gene is TRBJ2-2, the V gene TRBV5-5; 8 bases agree with TRBD1. Unmatched junction bases numbered 7, after V lost 0 bases and J lost 3 bases. This CDR3 contains 17 residues. Per the germline V gene, CDR1 is SGHKS and CDR2 is YYEKEE (reference sequence). The CDR3 bases are TGTGCCAGCAGCTTGGTTCTTCAGGGGGCCGACACCGGGGAGCTGTTTTTT. This sequence encodes CASSLVLQGADTGELFF.

The chain's CDR3 is CASSLSLGSNEQYF. The DNA for the CDR3 is TGTGCCAGCAGCTTAAGTTTGGGATCTAACGAGCAGTACTTC. The chain is built from TRBV7-9 and TRBJ2-7, with D hard to call. This CDR3 has 14 residues. Trimming removed 2 bases from V and 5 bases from J, with 13 bases in between. Germline V gene sequence: CDR1 SEHNR, CDR2 FQNEAQ (reference sequence).

The CDR3, as DNA: TGTGCCAGCAGCCCGGGACTGGGAATCCAAGAGACCCAGTACTTC. This translates into CASSPGLGIQETQYF. The V gene is TRBV11-3, the J gene TRBJ2-5; a weak D match, TRBD2 (6 bases). This CDR3 contains 15 residues. Germline CDR1 is SGHNT and CDR2 is YENEEA. Trimming shortened V by 5 bases and J by 1 base, and 14 bases separated the two germline ends.